This entry lists 10 T cell receptor beta chains sequenced from one sample in a study of blood T cell repertoires in COVID-19. Only in-frame clones appear in the TCRdb table, and some are missing; sequencing was by immunoSEQ multiplex PCR. The repertoire holds 100,000 or so clones, with more than 80% as singletons. The material sequenced was peripheral blood. The receptors come from a human donor in a cohort sampled during active COVID-19.

CDR3 DNA sequence: TGTGCCACCAGTGATGCTGACAGGCACTATGGCTACACCTTC. This codes for CATSDADRHYGYTF. This chain connects TRBV24-1 to TRBJ1-2, with D perhaps TRBD1 (6 bases). Trimming pared 3 bases from V and 3 bases from J, leaving 10 bases between. The CDR3 extends over 14 amino acids. Germline V gene sequence: CDR1 KGHDR, CDR2 SFDVKD.

The chain joins TRBV5-1 to TRBJ2-7; TRBD2 matches at 8 bases. The trim removed 5 bases at V and 4 bases at J, leaving 11 bases unmatched. The CDR3 totals 15 residues. Germline-derived CDR1 and CDR2 are SGHRS and YFSETQ. DNA of the CDR3: TGCGCCAGCAGAGGACCGGGACTAGAGTCTTACGAGCAGTACTTC. Its protein is CASRGPGLESYEQYF.

V is TRBV6-2 or TRBV6-3 and J is TRBJ1-2; D remains unclear. Germline CDR1 is MNHEY and CDR2 is SVGEGT. Trimming left V 0 bases short and J 7 bases short, with 9 bases between. This CDR3 comprises 13 residues. CDR3 loop: CASSYSTLGGYTF. The CDR3 DNA follows: TGTGCCAGCAGTTACTCGACACTTGGTGGCTACACCTTC.

The V call is TRBV4-3, the J call TRBJ1-5; D is unclear. V was pared by 0 bases and J by 6 bases, with 6 bases between. This CDR3 contains 13 residues. Germline V lookup: CDR1 LGHNA, CDR2 YSLEER. DNA for the CDR3: TGCGCCAGCAGCCAAGACCCGAGTCAGCCCCAGCATTTT. Its protein product is CASSQDPSQPQHF.

This chain joins TRBV5-6 and TRBJ2-7, with TRBD2 as a possible D gene (5 bases). The CDR3 totals 15 residues. From germline, CDR1 is SGHDT and CDR2 YYEEEE. The V end lost 6 bases, the J end lost 4 bases, and 20 bases lay between the germline ends. The CDR3 sequence: CASTQRAGLEYEQYF. The DNA of the CDR3 is TGTGCCAGCACTCAGAGGGCAGGCTTAGAGTACGAGCAGTACTTC.

The chain joins TRBV10-1 to TRBJ2-1; TRBD2 agrees at 16 bases. CDR3 length: 16 amino acids. V was pared by 6 bases and J by 8 bases, with 7 bases of the junction left unmatched. Germline CDR1 and CDR2: WNHNN and SYGVQD (reference sequence). This CDR3 is CASSPGLAGGHDEQFF. CDR3 DNA: TGCGCCAGCAGCCCGGGACTAGCGGGGGGGCACGATGAGCAGTTCTTC.

The V call is TRBV7-9, the J call TRBJ2-3, with TRBD2 matching 11 bases. Germline V gene data show CDR1 as SEHNR and CDR2 as FQNEAQ (reference sequence). This CDR3 has 16 amino acids. V lost 2 bases to trimming and J lost 4 bases; unmatched junction nucleotides: 5. This CDR3 reads CASSLRTSGGPDTQYF. The CDR3 DNA is TGTGCCAGCAGCTTACGTACTAGCGGGGGCCCAGATACGCAGTATTTT. Full variable domain (outside the CDR3, taken from reference TRBV7-9 and TRBJ2-3): DTGVSQNPRHKITKRGQNVTFRCDPISEHNRLYWYRQTLGQGPEFLTYFQNEAQLEKSRLLSDRFSAERPKGSFSTLEIQRTEQGDSAMYLCASSLRTSGGPDTQYFGPGTRLTVL.

The chain has TRBV18 and TRBJ2-5; 10 nucleotides line up with TRBD1. Unmatched junction bases numbered 11, after V lost 6 bases and J lost 4 bases. CDR3 length equals 16 residues. Germline lookup yields CDR1 KGHSH and CDR2 LQKENI. The CDR3 reads CASSQGDRGTRETQYF. The CDR3 region has the DNA TGTGCCAGCTCTCAAGGGGACAGGGGCACTCGAGAGACCCAGTACTTC.

The J gene is TRBJ2-3, the V gene TRBV4-3, with a weak D call TRBD2 (6 bases). The CDR3 contains 16 residues. In germline, CDR1 is LGHNA, CDR2 YSLEER. V was cut by 3 bases and J by 2 bases, with 15 bases left in between. The CDR3 loop is CASSQVWRRDTDTQYF. As DNA, the CDR3 is TGCGCCAGCAGCCAGGTCTGGAGGAGGGACACAGATACGCAGTATTTT.

This clone came up once. This chain uses TRBV6-6 with TRBJ1-6; no clear D. The CDR3 is 14 amino acids. CDR1 MNHNY and CDR2 SVGAGI come from the germline V gene (reference sequence). The ends were cut back, 7 bases at V and 4 bases at J, with 11 bases in the middle. The CDR3 here is CASIHTGYNSPLHF. The CDR3 nucleotides are TGTGCCAGCATCCACACGGGATATAATTCACCCCTCCACTTT.